The rows below give T cell receptor beta chains drawn from one sample of a study of T cells in Graves' hyperthyroidism and ophthalmopathy. MiXCR, applied by TCRdb to the multiplex PCR reads, yields one record per CDR3 protein. Of hundreds of thousands of distinct CDR3 sequences in the sample, about 16% were seen once. The sequencing sample was made of blood. The receptors originated from a woman aged 25 to 39 with Graves' hyperthyroidism. The CDR3 runs from the conserved cysteine through the conserved F or W. Each record gives: clone size, CDR3 length, J gene, D gene, V gene, CDR3 protein, CDR3 DNA. The D gene is left open where the match is weak. Only part of the rows carry a size: once, few, many, or a class if the clone is expanded.

>NA|15|TRBJ2-3|NA|TRBV11-2
CASSQTGIHTDTQYF
TGTGCCAGCAGCCAAACAGGGATCCACACAGATACGCAGTATTTT
>few|14|TRBJ2-7|NA|TRBV28
CASSLSWGGDEQYF
TGTGCCAGCAGTTTAAGCTGGGGTGGCGACGAGCAGTACTTC
>many|13|TRBJ1-1|NA|TRBV11-2
CASSLARNTEAFF
TGTGCCAGCAGCTTAGCAAGGAACACTGAAGCTTTCTTT
>NA|16|TRBJ2-4|NA|TRBV12-3/TRBV12-4
CASSFRGGQAKNIQYF
TGTGCCAGCAGTTTTCGTGGAGGGCAAGCCAAAAACATTCAGTACTTC
>few|13|TRBJ1-5|NA|TRBV6-5
CASSYSNYQPQHF
TGTGCCAGCAGTTACTCCAATTATCAGCCCCAGCATTTT
>many|14|TRBJ2-7|NA|TRBV11-1
CASSPEGITYEQYF
TGTGCCAGCAGCCCCGAGGGTATTACCTACGAGCAGTACTTC
>many|15|TRBJ2-1|NA|TRBV7-2
CASSLDRGRDNEQFF
TGTGCCAGCAGCTTAGATAGAGGAAGGGACAATGAGCAGTTCTTC
>many|16|TRBJ1-2|NA|TRBV30
CAWSNWNRDRAYGYTF
TGTGCCTGGAGTAATTGGAACCGGGACCGGGCCTATGGCTACACCTTC
>many|16|TRBJ2-7|TRBD1|TRBV20-1
CSASMVEGTAPYEQYF
TGCAGTGCTAGTATGGTGGAAGGGACAGCTCCCTACGAGCAGTACTTC
>NA|13|TRBJ2-1|NA|TRBV6-1
CATEQGSYNEQFF
TGTGCCACCGAACAGGGTTCCTACAATGAGCAGTTCTTC
>NA|17|TRBJ1-2|NA|TRBV6-5
CASSYGGSPPWDYGYTF
TGTGCCAGCAGTTACGGTGGCAGTCCCCCGTGGGACTATGGCTACACCTTC
>many|15|TRBJ2-5|TRBD1|TRBV27
CASSPWTGMEETQYF
TGTGCCAGCAGTCCCTGGACAGGGATGGAGGAGACCCAGTACTTC
>few|13|TRBJ2-7|NA|TRBV10-2
CASSDPMTYEQYF
TGCGCCAGCAGTGACCCTATGACCTACGAGCAGTACTTC
>few|14|TRBJ2-5|NA|TRBV18
CASSSGTTEETQYF
TGTGCCAGCTCTTCCGGGACAACTGAAGAGACCCAGTACTTC
>few|15|TRBJ2-5|TRBD2|TRBV2
CASIAGGARWETQYF
TGTGCCAGCATCGCGGGAGGCGCCCGGTGGGAGACCCAGTACTTC
>many|16|TRBJ2-7|TRBD1|TRBV10-3
CAISEPGTGKGDEQYF
TGTGCCATCAGTGAGCCCGGGACAGGGAAGGGGGACGAGCAGTACTTC
>many|14|TRBJ2-1|NA|TRBV29-1
CSVGSGTSHNEQFF
TGCAGCGTTGGGTCGGGGACTTCTCACAATGAGCAGTTCTTC
>NA|13|TRBJ2-5|TRBD1|TRBV29-1
CSVSGRGPETQYF
TGCAGCGTTTCCGGCAGGGGGCCAGAGACCCAGTACTTC
>many|15|TRBJ2-3|TRBD2|TRBV7-3
CASSPGGGGTDTQYF
TGTGCCAGCAGCCCCGGGGGAGGGGGCACAGATACGCAGTATTTT
>many|19|TRBJ2-3|TRBD1|TRBV27
CASSLYARTGVLVTDTQYF
TGTGCCAGCAGTTTATACGCCCGCACAGGGGTGTTGGTCACAGATACGCAGTATTTT
>few|17|TRBJ2-5|TRBD1|TRBV27
CASSRIPGQYLQETQYF
TGTGCCAGCAGTCGAATCCCGGGACAGTACCTCCAAGAGACCCAGTACTTC
>NA|13|TRBJ2-1|NA|TRBV7-9
CASSPSLFPGQFF
TGTGCCAGCAGCCCGAGTTTGTTCCCTGGGCAGTTCTTC
>many|14|TRBJ2-5|NA|TRBV7-2
CASSYVAGQETQYF
TGTGCCAGCAGCTATGTGGCGGGACAAGAGACCCAGTACTTC
>NA|14|TRBJ2-5|NA|TRBV5-6
CASSFSTFKETQYF
TGTGCCAGCAGCTTTTCCACCTTCAAAGAGACCCAGTACTTC
>many|14|TRBJ1-5|TRBD1|TRBV13
CASSSRTGKQPQHF
TGTGCCAGCAGCTCCAGGACAGGGAAACAGCCCCAGCATTTT
>many|13|TRBJ1-1|NA|TRBV27
CASGLSGRTEAFF
TGTGCCAGCGGCTTATCAGGGAGAACTGAAGCTTTCTTT
>many|14|TRBJ1-3|NA|TRBV28
CASSRLGQGNTIYF
TGTGCCAGCAGTCGTTTGGGGCAGGGAAACACCATATATTTT
>many|16|TRBJ2-7|NA|TRBV5-1
CASSLGRRQGTYEQYF
TGCGCCAGCAGCTTAGGACGGCGGCAGGGGACGTACGAGCAGTACTTC
>NA|16|TRBJ2-5|NA|TRBV7-2
CASSLAPGRLHSTQYF
TGTGCCAGCAGCTTAGCCCCCGGGAGACTCCATTCGACCCAGTACTTC